One sample yielded the 4 T cell receptor beta chains listed below, sequenced in a study of OX40 agonist ivuxolimab in advanced cancers. Profiled with immunoSEQ multiplex PCR; TCRdb holds only in-frame clones, not every one. The repertoire holds around 90,000 clones, with 87% as singletons. Sequenced here: CD4+ or CD8+ T cells sorted from blood, sampled in a trial of the OX40 agonist ivuxolimab. Receptors were obtained from an adult with an advanced solid tumor such as melanoma, head and neck, liver or kidney cancer.

This clone has just one count. J is TRBJ2-5 and V is TRBV6-6, with 8 bases matching TRBD1. J was trimmed by 5 bases and V by 6 bases; bases with no gene match: 11. Germline CDR1 and CDR2: MNHNY and SVGAGI (reference sequence). This CDR3 region has 15 residues. The chain's CDR3 is CASRRQGQGWETQYF. Here the CDR3 DNA reads TGTGCCAGCAGGAGACAGGGGCAAGGGTGGGAGACCCAGTACTTC.

This clone came up a few times. The junction does not match germline at one end; this may be a read error. The chain employs TRBV7-7 and TRBJ2-5, with unresolved D. Germline lookup yields CDR1 SSHAT and CDR2 FNYEAQ (reference sequence). The CDR3 length is 14 residues. The CDR3 protein is CASSLDAVQETQYF. The CDR3 coding sequence is TGTGCTAGCAGCTTGGACGCGGTACAAGAGACCCAGTACTTC.

The chain employs TRBV5-1 and TRBJ2-2; D may be TRBD1 (5 bases). Per the germline V gene, CDR1 is SGHRS and CDR2 is YFSETQ. CDR3 length: 14 residues. V was trimmed by 5 bases and J by 3 bases, leaving 11 bases between them. The CDR3, as DNA: TGCGCCAGCAGGGAACAGGAGTACACCGGGGAGCTGTTTTTT. Residues: CASREQEYTGELFF.

This clone came up a few times. In nucleotides, the CDR3 is TGTGCCAGCAGCCCCGGACAACGTCATGGCTACACCTTC. Protein: CASSPGQRHGYTF. The V and J genes are TRBV5-6 and TRBJ1-2, with D possibly being TRBD1 (5 bases). The length of the CDR3 is 13 residues. V dropped 4 bases and J dropped 6 bases, with 13 bases sitting between them. Germline loops: CDR1 SGHDT, CDR2 YYEEEE.